This passage covers 7 T cell receptor beta chains from one sample sequenced in a study of OX40 agonist ivuxolimab in advanced cancers. Measured with immunoSEQ multiplex PCR; TCRdb has only the in-frame clones, and not every one. The data contain fewer than 80,000 clones, 91% of them singletons. This sample comprised CD4+ or CD8+ T cells sorted from blood, obtained in a trial of the OX40 agonist ivuxolimab. All receptors derive from an adult with an advanced solid tumor such as melanoma, head and neck, liver or kidney cancer.

The chain employs TRBV7-6 and TRBJ2-1; D remains unclear. The CDR3 extends over 12 amino acids. Germline V gives CDR1 SGHVS, CDR2 FNYEAQ. Trimming took 3 bases from V and 5 from J, leaving 5 bases between them. CDR3 amino acids: CASSFSHNEQFF. The CDR3 region has the DNA TGTGCCAGCAGCTTCAGTCACAATGAGCAGTTCTTC.

For this clone: This sample also contains other DNA sequences that code for the same CDR3. The V call is TRBV7-3, the J call TRBJ2-3, with TRBD1 matching 7 bases. The CDR3 sequence is 15 residues long. Germline V gene data show CDR1 as SGHTA and CDR2 as FQGTGA. The J segment lost 3 bases and the V segment lost 9 bases, leaving 12 bases of the junction unmatched. This chain's CDR3 is CASSAGTARTDTQYF. As DNA, the CDR3 is TGTGCCAGTAGCGCCGGGACAGCCAGGACAGATACGCAGTATTTT.

The genes are TRBV11-2 and TRBJ1-2, with 8 bases identical to TRBD1. The V gene's germline CDR1 is SGHAT and CDR2 FQNNGV. The CDR3 has 14 residues. The V gene end was trimmed by 1 base and the J gene end by 4 bases; junction bases not matched to a gene: 2. The CDR3 here is CASSLGQGSYGYTF. DNA of the CDR3: TGTGCCAGCAGCTTAGGACAGGGGAGCTATGGCTACACCTTC.

The chain carries TRBV7-2 and TRBJ2-5; 10 bases agree with TRBD1. Matching the DNA end better, TRBJ2-7 makes the J call doubtful. Per germline, CDR1 SGHTA and CDR2 FQGNSA. CDR3 length equals 16 residues. This CDR3 reads CASSLAGQGRFYEQYF. In DNA form, the CDR3 reads TGTGCCAGCAGCTTAGCGGGACAGGGGAGGTTCTACGAGCAGTACTTC.

The V call is TRBV6-6, the J call TRBJ1-1, with no clear D. Trimming shortened V by 8 bases and J by 10 bases, and 26 bases separated the two germline ends. CDR1 is MNHNY, CDR2 SVGAGI, per germline (reference sequence). CDR3 length: 15 residues. CDR3 in amino acids: CASSDTSGPILTAFF. CDR3 sequence (DNA): TGTGCCAGCTCCGATACATCGGGCCCCATCCTGACAGCTTTCTTT.

V gene TRBV27 combines with J gene TRBJ2-7; 7 positions match TRBD1. Germline CDR1 is MNHEY and CDR2 is SMNVEV (reference sequence). V shed 8 bases and J 4 bases; nucleotides not matched to a gene: 14. This CDR3 is built from 15 residues. The CDR3 spells CASRPASDRVYEQYF. The DNA for the CDR3 is TGTGCCAGCCGCCCCGCCTCAGACAGGGTGTACGAGCAGTACTTC.

This clone was counted once. J is TRBJ2-7 and V is TRBV27; the match to TRBD2 covers 10 bases. The CDR3 is 14 amino acids. CDR1 MNHEY and CDR2 SMNVEV come from the germline V gene (reference sequence). V shed 2 bases and J 5 bases; nucleotides not matched to a gene: 3. CDR3: CASSLSGRVHEQYF. CDR3 DNA sequence: TGTGCCAGCAGTTTAAGCGGGAGGGTCCACGAGCAGTACTTC.